This TCR beta chain was identified during a study of blood T cell repertoires in COVID-19 (dated by TCRdb to 2018 to 2020). About the full investigation: The collaborator samples originated in the United States, Italy and Spain and spanned the acute and convalescent phases of COVID-19. The material from the prospective study consisted of cDNA or gDNA derived from T cells, B-cell-depleted T cells, or PBMCs. Subjects who had been exposed to COVID-19, were actively infected with it, or had recovered from it provided the deeply sampled blood TCRbeta repertoires that made up the dataset. The repertoires were made available in a free public database intended to serve as a resource for research on the immune response to SARS-CoV-2. Samples were obtained from the ongoing ImmuneRACE study (first 160 participants) and from about 1,300 subjects provided by 6 global collaborators. Nearly every sample came with metadata listing a de-identified subject ID, COVID-19 status, age in years and sex. HLA class I and class II types, where available, came from metadata supplied by the sample provider rather than from assay-based typing. Overall results and qualifications from the work: The amount of clinical and demographic metadata varied by source and participant and was provided uncurated.

With respect to this clone: The antigen it binds to is not known. No per-base quality is available; no much larger clone lies one base away.

Cut back by 5 bases and 11 bases, the V and J ends lie 25 bases apart. CDR1 PRHDT and CDR2 FYEKMQ are derived from the germline V gene (reference sequence). From the cysteine up to the phenylalanine, the CDR3 has a length of 15 residues. Of the read, only the CDR3 DNA is kept; its 45 bases are in frame from base 1. TCRbeta CDR3 regions were amplified from genomic DNA using the immunoSEQ Assay, a bias-controlled multiplex PCR. The authors' analysis ran thus. Nucleated cell counts per sample were estimated from amplification of reference gene primers within the assay. To quantify the absolute abundance of each unique TCRbeta CDR3 rearrangement, sequence reads were collapsed and filtered. For each sample, productive Simpson clonality was calculated by taking the square root of Simpson's diversity index across productive rearrangements. TCRdb holds this immuneACCESS table with in-frame rearrangements only. Some clones are missing; in checked studies, unresolved V genes explain under half, and the rest has no known cause. The V and J calls and clone size were taken over from that table, and D and trimming were inferred from the DNA. This sample comprises around 250,000 clones, 83% of them detected only once. The ten biggest clones cover roughly 8.8% of the sample.

The collaborating institutions used their own protocols to collect whole blood in K2EDTA tubes. Collaborator samples were shipped for TCRbeta analysis as frozen whole blood, isolated PBMCs, or DNA extracted from either sample type. Sequenced input: peripheral blood. The sequence joins TRBV13 to TRBJ2-7, with no reliable assignment of the D segment. The clonotype originates from a man aged 40-50 years with active or convalescent COVID-19. The CDR3 is CASSPDSQPPIAEYF. The nucleotide sequence is TGTGCCAGCAGCCCCGACTCCCAGCCTCCGATCGCCGAGTACTTC.